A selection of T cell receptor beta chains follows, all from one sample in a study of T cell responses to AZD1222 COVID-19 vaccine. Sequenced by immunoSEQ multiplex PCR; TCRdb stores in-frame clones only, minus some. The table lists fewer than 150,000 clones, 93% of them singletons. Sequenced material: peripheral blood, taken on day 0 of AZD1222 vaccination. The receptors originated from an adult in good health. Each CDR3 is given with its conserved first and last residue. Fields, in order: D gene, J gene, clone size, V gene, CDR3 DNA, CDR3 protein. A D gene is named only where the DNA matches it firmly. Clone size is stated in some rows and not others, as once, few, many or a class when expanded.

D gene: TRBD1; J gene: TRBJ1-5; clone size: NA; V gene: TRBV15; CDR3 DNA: TGTGCCACCAGCTTACGGACAGGGGGCCTCAGGTCCCAGCATTTT; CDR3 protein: CATSLRTGGLRSQHF
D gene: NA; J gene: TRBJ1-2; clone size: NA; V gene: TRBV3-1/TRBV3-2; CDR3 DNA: TGTGCCAGCAGCCAAGGGGGTGCAGCCTCCTATGGGGGCTACACCTTC; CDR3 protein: CASSQGGAASYGGYTF
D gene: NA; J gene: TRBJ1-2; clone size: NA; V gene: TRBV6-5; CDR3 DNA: TGTGCCAGCAGTCGTCAGAGGGGGAATGGCTACACCTTC; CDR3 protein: CASSRQRGNGYTF
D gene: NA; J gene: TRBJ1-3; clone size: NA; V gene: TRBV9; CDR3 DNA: TGTGCCAGCAGCGTAGGGGTGGGGTCTGGAAACACCATATATTTT; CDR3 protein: CASSVGVGSGNTIYF
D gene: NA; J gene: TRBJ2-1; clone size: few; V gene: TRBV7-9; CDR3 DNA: TGTGCCAGCAGCTTAGTTGGTGGCATTGAGCAGTTCTTC; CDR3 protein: CASSLVGGIEQFF
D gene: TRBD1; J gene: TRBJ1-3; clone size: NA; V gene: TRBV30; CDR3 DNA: TGTGCCTGGAGTAGGGGACAGGTTTCCGGAAACACCATATATTTT; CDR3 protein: CAWSRGQVSGNTIYF
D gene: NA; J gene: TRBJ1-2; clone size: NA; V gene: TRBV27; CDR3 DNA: TGTGCCAGCGGAGCGAGGAATGGCTACACCTTC; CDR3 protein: CASGARNGYTF
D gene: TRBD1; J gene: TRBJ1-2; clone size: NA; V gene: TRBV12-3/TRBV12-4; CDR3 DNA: TGTGCCAGCACCGCGACAGGGAACTATGGCTACACCTTC; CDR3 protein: CASTATGNYGYTF
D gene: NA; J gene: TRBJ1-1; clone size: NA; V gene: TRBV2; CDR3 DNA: TGTGCCAGCAGGGAAAGGATCGTCACTGAAGCTTTCTTT; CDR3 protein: CASRERIVTEAFF
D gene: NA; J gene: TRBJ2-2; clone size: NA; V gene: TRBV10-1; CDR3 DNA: TGCGCCAGCAGTGAAGGGGGAGCCGGGGAGCTGTTTTTT; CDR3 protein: CASSEGGAGELFF
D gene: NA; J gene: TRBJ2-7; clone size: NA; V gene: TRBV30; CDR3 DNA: TGTGCCTGGAGGACTTGGGGGGCCAACTACGAGCAGTACTTC; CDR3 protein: CAWRTWGANYEQYF
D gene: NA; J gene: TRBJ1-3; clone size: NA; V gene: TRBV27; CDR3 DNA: TGTGCCAGCAGTTTCGGGGAGAAAAGACCCCTTTCTGGAAACACCATATATTTT; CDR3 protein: CASSFGEKRPLSGNTIYF
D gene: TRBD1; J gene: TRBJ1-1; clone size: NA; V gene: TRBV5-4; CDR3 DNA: TGTGCCAGCAGCAATAACAGGGGGTGGGACACTGAAGCTTTCTTT; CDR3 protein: CASSNNRGWDTEAFF